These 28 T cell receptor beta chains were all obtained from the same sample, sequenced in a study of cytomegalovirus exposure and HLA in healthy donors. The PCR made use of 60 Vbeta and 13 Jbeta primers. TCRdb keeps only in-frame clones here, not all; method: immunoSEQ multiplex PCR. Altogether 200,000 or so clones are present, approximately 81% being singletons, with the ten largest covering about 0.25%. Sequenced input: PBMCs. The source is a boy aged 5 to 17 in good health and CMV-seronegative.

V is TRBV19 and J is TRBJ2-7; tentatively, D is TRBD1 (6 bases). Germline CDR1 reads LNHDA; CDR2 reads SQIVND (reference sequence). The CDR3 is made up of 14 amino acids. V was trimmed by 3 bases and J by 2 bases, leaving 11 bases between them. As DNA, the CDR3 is TGTGCCAGTAGTATCATACAGGGCGCCTACGAGCAGTACTTC. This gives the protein CASSIIQGAYEQYF.

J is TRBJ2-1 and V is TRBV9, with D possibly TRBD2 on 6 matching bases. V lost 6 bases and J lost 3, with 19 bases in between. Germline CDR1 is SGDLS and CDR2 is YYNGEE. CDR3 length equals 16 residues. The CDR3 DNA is TGTGCCAGCACCTTAGGCGGGAAAGCGAGCTACAATGAGCAGTTCTTC. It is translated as CASTLGGKASYNEQFF.

CDR3 region: CATSSGRGALGIPEQFF. As DNA, the CDR3 is TGTGCCACCAGCTCGGGTCGGGGGGCGCTTGGAATCCCGGAGCAGTTCTTC. The V call is TRBV15, the J call TRBJ2-1; D may be TRBD2 (7 bases). Between the trimmed V and J ends, which lost 5 bases and 10 bases, there was a span of 27 bases. The germline CDR1 and CDR2 sequences are LNHNV and YYDKDF (reference sequence). This CDR3 is 17 amino acids long.

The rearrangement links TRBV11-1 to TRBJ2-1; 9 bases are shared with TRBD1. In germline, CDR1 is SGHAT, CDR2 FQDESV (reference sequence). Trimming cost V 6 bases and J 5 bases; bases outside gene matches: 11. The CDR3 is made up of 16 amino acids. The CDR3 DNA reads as TGTGCCAGCAGATTTACAGGGGGCCGGCTTCACAATGAGCAGTTCTTC. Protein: CASRFTGGRLHNEQFF.

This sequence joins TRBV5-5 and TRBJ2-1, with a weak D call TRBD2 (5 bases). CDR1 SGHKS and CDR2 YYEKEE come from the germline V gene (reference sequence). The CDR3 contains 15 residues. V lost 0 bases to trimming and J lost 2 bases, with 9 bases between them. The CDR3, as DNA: TGTGCCAGCAGCTTGGTGGGAGATCCCTACAATGAGCAGTTCTTC. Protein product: CASSLVGDPYNEQFF.

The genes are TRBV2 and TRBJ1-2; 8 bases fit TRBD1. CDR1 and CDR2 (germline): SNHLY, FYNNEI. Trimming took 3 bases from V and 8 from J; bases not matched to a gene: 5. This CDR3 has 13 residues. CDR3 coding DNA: TGTGCCAGCAGTGAGCAGGGGGCGGCGGGCTACACCTTC. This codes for CASSEQGAAGYTF.

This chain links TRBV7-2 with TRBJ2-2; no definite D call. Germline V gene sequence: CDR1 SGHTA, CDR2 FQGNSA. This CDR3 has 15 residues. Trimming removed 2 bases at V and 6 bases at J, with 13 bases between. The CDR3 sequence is CASSLRFEVPGELFF. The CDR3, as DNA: TGTGCCAGCAGCTTACGCTTCGAGGTCCCCGGGGAGCTGTTTTTT. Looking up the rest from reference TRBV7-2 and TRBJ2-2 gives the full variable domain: GAGVSQSPSNKVTEKGKDVELRCDPISGHTALYWYRQSLGQGLEFLIYFQGNSAPDKSGLPSDRFSAERTGGSVSTLTIQRTQQEDSAVYLCASSLRFEVPGELFFGEGSRLTVL.

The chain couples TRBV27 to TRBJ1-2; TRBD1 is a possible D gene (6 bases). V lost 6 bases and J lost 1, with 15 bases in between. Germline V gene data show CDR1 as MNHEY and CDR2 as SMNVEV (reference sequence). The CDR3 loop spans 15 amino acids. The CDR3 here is CASSPTQGNNYGYTF. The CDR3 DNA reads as TGTGCCAGCAGCCCAACCCAGGGGAATAACTATGGCTACACCTTC.

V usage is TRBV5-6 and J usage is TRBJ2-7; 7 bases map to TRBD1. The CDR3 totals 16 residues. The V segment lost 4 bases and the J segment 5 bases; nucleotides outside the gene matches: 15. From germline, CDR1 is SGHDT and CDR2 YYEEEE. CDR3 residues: CASSRRRDRETNEQYF. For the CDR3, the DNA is TGTGCCAGCAGCCGGAGAAGGGACAGAGAGACTAACGAGCAGTACTTC. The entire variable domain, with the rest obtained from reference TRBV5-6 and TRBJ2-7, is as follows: DAGVTQSPTHLIKTRGQQVTLRCSPKSGHDTVSWYQQALGQGPQFIFQYYEEEERQRGNFPDRFSGHQFPNYSSELNVNALLLGDSALYLCASSRRRDRETNEQYFGPGTRLTVT.

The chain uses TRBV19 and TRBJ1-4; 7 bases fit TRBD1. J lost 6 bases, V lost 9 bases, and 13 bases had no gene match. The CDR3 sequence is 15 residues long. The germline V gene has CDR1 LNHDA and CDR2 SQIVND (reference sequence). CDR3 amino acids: CASATPTGLDEKLFF. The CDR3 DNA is TGTGCCAGCGCAACACCGACAGGGTTGGATGAAAAACTGTTTTTT.

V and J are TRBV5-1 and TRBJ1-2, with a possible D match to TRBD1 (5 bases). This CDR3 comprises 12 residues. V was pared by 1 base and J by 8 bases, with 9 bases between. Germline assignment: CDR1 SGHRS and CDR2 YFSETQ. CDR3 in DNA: TGCGCCAGCAGCTTGTCAGGGAACGGCTACACCTTC. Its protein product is CASSLSGNGYTF.

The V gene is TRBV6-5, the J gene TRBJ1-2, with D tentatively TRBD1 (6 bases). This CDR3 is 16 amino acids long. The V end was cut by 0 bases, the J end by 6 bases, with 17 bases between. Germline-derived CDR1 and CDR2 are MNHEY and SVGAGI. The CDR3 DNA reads TGTGCCAGCAGTTACTCGACCCTAGGGACAAAGGATGGCTACACCTTC. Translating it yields CASSYSTLGTKDGYTF.

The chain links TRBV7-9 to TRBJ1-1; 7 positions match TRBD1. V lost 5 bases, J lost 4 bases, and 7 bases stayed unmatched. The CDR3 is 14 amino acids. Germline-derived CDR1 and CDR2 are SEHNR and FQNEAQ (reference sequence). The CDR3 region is CASSQTTGLTEAFF. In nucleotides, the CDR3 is TGTGCCAGCAGCCAAACGACAGGGCTCACTGAAGCTTTCTTT.

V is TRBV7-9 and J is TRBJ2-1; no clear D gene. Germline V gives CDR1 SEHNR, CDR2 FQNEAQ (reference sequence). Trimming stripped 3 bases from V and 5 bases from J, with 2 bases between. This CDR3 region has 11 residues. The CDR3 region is CASSFNNEQFF. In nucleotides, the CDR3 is TGTGCCAGCAGCTTTAACAATGAGCAGTTCTTC.

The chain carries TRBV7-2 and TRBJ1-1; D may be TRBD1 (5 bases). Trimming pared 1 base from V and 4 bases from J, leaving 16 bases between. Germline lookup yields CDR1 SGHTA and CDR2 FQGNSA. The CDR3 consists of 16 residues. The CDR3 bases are TGTGCCAGCAGCTTAGGACTGACTTCCGGGGGCACTGAAGCTTTCTTT. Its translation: CASSLGLTSGGTEAFF. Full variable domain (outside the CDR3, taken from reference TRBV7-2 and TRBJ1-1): GAGVSQSPSNKVTEKGKDVELRCDPISGHTALYWYRQSLGQGLEFLIYFQGNSAPDKSGLPSDRFSAERTGGSVSTLTIQRTQQEDSAVYLCASSLGLTSGGTEAFFGQGTRLTVV.

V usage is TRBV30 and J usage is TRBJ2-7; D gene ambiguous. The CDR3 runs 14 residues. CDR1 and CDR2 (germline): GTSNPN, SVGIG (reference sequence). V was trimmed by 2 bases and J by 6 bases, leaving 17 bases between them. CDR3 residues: CAWSPRRTPREQYF. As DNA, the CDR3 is TGTGCCTGGAGTCCCCGCCGTACACCCCGCGAGCAGTACTTC.

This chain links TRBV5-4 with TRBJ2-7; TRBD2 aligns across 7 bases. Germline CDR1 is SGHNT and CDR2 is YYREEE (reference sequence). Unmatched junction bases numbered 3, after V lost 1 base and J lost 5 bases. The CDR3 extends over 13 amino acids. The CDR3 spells CASSLWGGDEQYF. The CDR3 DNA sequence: TGTGCCAGCAGCTTGTGGGGAGGGGACGAGCAGTACTTC.

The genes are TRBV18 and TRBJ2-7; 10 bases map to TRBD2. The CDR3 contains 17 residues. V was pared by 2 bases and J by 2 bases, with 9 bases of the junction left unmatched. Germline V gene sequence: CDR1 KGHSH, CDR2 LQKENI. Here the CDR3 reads CASSPFPPSGSAYEQYF. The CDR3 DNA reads TGTGCCAGCTCACCATTCCCCCCTAGCGGGAGTGCCTACGAGCAGTACTTC.

The CDR3 sequence: CASSVGVSGGTGELFF. The CDR3 DNA reads TGTGCCAGCAGCGTAGGGGTTAGCGGGGGCACCGGGGAGCTGTTTTTT. The genes are TRBV9 and TRBJ2-2; 9 bases line up with TRBD2. V lost 0 bases to trimming and J lost 4 bases; unmatched junction nucleotides: 4. The germline V gene encodes CDR1 SGDLS and CDR2 YYNGEE. The CDR3 covers 16 residues. The whole variable domain, remainder taken from reference TRBV9 and TRBJ2-2, is DSGVTQTPKHLITATGQRVTLRCSPRSGDLSVYWYQQSLDQGLQFLIQYYNGEERAKGNILERFSAQQFPDLHSELNLSSLELGDSALYFCASSVGVSGGTGELFFGEGSRLTVL.

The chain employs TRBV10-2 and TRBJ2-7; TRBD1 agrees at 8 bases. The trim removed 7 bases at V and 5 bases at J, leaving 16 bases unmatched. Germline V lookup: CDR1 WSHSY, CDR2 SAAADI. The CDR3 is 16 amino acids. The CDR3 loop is CASKLGRQGKNNEQYF. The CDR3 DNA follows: TGCGCCAGCAAACTAGGCCGACAGGGGAAAAACAACGAGCAGTACTTC.

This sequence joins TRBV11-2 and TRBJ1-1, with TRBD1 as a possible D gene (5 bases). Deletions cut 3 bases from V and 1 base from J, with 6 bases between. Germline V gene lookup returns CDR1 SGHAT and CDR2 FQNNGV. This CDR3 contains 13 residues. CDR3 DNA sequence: TGTGCCAGCAGCTTGGGGGGGAACACTGAAGCTTTCTTT. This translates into CASSLGGNTEAFF.

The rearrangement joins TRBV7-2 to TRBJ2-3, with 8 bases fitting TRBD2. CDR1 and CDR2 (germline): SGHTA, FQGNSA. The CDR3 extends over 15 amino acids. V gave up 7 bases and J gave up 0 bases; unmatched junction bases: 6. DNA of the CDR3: TGTGCCAGCAATTTGGGCGGGGGGAGCACAGATACGCAGTATTTT. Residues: CASNLGGGSTDTQYF.

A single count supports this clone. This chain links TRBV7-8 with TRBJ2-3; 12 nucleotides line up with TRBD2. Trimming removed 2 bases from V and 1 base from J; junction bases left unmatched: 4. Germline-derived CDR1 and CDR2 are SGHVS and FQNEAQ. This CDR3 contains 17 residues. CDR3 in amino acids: CASSLQRTSGGTDTQYF. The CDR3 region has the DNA TGTGCCAGCAGCTTACAACGGACTAGCGGGGGCACAGATACGCAGTATTTT.

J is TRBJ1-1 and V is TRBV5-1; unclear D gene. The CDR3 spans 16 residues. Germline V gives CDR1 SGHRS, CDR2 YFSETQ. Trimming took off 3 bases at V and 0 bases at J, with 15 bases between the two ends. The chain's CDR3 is CASSSASMTVNTEAFF. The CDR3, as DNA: TGCGCCAGCAGCTCAGCCAGTATGACTGTGAACACTGAAGCTTTCTTT.

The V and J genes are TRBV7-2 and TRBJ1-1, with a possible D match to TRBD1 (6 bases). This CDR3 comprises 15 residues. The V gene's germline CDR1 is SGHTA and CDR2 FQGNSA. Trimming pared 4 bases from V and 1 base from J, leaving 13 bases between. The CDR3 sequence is CASSSNLDRNTEAFF. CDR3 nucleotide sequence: TGTGCCAGCAGCTCAAACTTGGACAGGAACACTGAAGCTTTCTTT.

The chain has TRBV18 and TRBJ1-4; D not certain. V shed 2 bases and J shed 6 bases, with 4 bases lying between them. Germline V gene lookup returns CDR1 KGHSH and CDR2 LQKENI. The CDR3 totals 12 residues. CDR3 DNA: TGTGCCAGCTCACCATCCGATGAAAAACTGTTTTTT. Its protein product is CASSPSDEKLFF.

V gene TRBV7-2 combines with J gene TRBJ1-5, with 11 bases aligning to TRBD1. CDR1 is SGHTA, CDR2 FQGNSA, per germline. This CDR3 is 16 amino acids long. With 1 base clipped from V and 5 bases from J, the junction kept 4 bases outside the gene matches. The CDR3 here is CASSLVSGQGDQPQHF. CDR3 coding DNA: TGTGCCAGCAGCTTAGTCTCGGGACAGGGGGATCAGCCCCAGCATTTT.

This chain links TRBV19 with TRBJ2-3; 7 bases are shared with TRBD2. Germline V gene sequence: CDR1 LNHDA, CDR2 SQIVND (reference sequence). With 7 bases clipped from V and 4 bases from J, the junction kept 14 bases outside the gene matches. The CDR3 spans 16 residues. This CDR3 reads CASNPRREGDPDTQYF. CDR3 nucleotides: TGTGCCAGTAACCCCCGAAGGGAGGGAGATCCAGATACGCAGTATTTT.